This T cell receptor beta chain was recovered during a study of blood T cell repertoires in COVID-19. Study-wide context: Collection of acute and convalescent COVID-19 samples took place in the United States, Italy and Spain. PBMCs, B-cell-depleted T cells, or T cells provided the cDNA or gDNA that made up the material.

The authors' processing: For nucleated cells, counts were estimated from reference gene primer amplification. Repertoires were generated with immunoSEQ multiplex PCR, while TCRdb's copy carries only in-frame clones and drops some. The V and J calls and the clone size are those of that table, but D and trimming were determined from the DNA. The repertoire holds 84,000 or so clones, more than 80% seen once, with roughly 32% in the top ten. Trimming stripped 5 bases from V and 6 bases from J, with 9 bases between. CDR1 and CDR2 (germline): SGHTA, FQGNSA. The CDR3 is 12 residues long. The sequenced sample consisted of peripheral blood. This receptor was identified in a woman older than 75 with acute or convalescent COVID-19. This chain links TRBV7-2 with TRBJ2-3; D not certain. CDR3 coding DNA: TGTGCCAGCAGCCCCTACGGGGATACGCAGTATTTT. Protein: CASSPYGDTQYF.